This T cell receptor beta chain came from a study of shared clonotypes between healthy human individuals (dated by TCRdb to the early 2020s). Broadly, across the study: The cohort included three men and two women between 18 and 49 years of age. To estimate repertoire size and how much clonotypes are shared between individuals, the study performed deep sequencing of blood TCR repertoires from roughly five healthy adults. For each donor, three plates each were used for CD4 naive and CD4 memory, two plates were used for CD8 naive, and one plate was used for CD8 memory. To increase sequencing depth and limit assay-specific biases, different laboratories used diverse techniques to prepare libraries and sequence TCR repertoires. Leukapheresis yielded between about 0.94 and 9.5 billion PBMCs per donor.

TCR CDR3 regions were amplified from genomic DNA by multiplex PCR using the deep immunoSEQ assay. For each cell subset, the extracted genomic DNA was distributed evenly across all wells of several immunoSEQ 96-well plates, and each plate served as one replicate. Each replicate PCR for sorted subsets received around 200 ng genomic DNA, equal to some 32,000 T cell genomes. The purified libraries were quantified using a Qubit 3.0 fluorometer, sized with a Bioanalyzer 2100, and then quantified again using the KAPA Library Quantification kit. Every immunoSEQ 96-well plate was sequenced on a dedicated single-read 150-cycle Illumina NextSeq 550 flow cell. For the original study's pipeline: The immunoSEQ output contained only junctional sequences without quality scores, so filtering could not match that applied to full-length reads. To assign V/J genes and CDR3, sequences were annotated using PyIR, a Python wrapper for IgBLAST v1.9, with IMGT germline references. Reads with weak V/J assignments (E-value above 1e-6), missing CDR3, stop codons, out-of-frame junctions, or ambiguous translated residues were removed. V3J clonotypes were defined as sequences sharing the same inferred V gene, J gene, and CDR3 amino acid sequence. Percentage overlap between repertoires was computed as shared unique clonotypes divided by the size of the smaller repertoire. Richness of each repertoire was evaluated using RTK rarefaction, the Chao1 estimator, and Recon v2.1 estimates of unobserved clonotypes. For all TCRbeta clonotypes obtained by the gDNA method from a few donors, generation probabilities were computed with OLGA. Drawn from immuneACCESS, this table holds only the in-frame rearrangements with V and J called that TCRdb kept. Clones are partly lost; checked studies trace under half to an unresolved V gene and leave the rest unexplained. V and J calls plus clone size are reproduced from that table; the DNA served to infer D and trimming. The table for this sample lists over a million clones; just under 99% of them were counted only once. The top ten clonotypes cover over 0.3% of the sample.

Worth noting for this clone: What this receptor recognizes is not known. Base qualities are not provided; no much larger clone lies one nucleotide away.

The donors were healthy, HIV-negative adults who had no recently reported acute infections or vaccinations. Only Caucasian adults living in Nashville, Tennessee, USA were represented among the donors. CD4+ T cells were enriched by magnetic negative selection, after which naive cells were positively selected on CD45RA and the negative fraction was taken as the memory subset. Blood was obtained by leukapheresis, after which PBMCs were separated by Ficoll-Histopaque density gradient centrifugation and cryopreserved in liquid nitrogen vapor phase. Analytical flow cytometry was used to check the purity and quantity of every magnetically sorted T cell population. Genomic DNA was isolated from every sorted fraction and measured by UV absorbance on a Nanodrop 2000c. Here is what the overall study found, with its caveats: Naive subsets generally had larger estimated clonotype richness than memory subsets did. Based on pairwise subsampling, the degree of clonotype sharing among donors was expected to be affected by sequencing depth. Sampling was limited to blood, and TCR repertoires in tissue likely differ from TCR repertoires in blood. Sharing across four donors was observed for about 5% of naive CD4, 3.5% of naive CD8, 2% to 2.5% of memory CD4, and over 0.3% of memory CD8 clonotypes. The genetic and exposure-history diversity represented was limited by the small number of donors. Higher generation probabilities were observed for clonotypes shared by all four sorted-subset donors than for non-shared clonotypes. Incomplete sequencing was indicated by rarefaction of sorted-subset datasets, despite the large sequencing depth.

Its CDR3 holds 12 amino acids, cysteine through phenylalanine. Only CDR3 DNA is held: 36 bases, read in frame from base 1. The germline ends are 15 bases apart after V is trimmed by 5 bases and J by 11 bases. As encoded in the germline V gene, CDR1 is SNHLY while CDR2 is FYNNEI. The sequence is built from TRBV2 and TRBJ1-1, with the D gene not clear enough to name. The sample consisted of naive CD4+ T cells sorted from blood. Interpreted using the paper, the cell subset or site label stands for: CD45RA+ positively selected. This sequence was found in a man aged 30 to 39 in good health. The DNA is TGTGCCAGCAGTTCGGAACCACTTAGGGCTTTCTTT. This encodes CASSSEPLRAFF.